These 15 T cell receptor beta chains were sequenced from one sample in a study of OX40 agonist ivuxolimab in advanced cancers. The table came from immunoSEQ multiplex PCR; TCRdb's copy has only in-frame clones and leaves some out. The sample yields approximately 62,000 clones, about 89% seen once. This sample comprised CD4+ or CD8+ T cells sorted from blood, obtained in a trial of the OX40 agonist ivuxolimab. The receptors originated from an adult with an advanced solid tumor such as melanoma, head and neck, liver or kidney cancer.

V gene TRBV5-8 combines with J gene TRBJ2-7; a weak D match, TRBD1 (5 bases). Germline-derived CDR1 and CDR2 are SGHTS and YDEGEE. The germline V and J ends were trimmed by 1 base and 3 bases, with 11 bases remaining between them. The CDR3 totals 14 residues. The CDR3 protein is CASSLSQGYYEQYV. The CDR3 DNA sequence: TGTGCCAGCAGCTTGAGTCAGGGTTACTACGAGCAGTACGTC.

The genes are TRBV5-5 and TRBJ2-7, with 10 bases lining up with TRBD1. Trimming at V came to 4 bases and at J to 1 base, leaving 8 bases not matched to a gene. CDR3 length: 16 residues. Germline lookup yields CDR1 SGHKS and CDR2 YYEKEE (reference sequence). The CDR3 nucleotides are TGTGCCAGCAGCCCACCGACAGGGGGCGCGTCCTACGAGCAGTACGTC. It translates to CASSPPTGGASYEQYV.

V gene TRBV29-1 combines with J gene TRBJ1-4, with D perhaps TRBD1 (5 bases). Germline assignment: CDR1 SQVTM and CDR2 ANQGSEA. Trimming shortened V by 5 bases and J by 10 bases, and 11 bases separated the two germline ends. The CDR3 has 11 amino acids. CDR3 sequence (DNA): TGCAGCGTTCCTTCCGGGGCAAAACTGTTTTTT. Translation gives CSVPSGAKLFF.

Turning to this clone: The germline gene is not matched at one end of the junction; a read error may be the cause. The same CDR3 can be traced to other DNA sequences in this sample. The rearrangement uses TRBV6-1 and TRBJ1-4; D not resolved. CDR3 size: 17 residues. Germline V CDR1 and CDR2: MNHNS, SASEGT. CDR3 bases: TGCGCCAGCAGTGATATGAAAGGGATCTCACCTAATGAAAAACTGTTTTTT. It is translated as CASSDMKGISPNEKLFF.

The V call is TRBV2, the J call TRBJ1-1; no firm D call. V lost 4 bases to trimming and J lost 2 bases, with 14 bases between them. Germline V gene lookup returns CDR1 SNHLY and CDR2 FYNNEI. The CDR3 loop spans 15 amino acids. CDR3 in DNA: TGTGCCAGCAGTGTTGACACATCATCCAACACTGAAGCTTTCTTT. It translates to CASSVDTSSNTEAFF.

A few counts support this clone. This chain's CDR3 is CASSTAGAGANVLTF. The CDR3 region has the DNA TGTGCCAGTAGTACAGCGGGAGCTGGGGCCAACGTCCTGACTTTC. The gene calls are TRBV19 and TRBJ2-6, with 8 bases identical to TRBD2. V trimming: 4 bases; J trimming: 2 bases; junction bases outside the gene matches: 1. The CDR3 contains 15 residues. Germline V gene data show CDR1 as LNHDA and CDR2 as SQIVND (reference sequence).

The V gene is TRBV9, the J gene TRBJ2-2; 12 nucleotides line up with TRBD2. The V segment lost 4 bases and the J segment 2 bases; nucleotides outside the gene matches: 9. The CDR3 loop spans 18 amino acids. The germline V gene encodes CDR1 SGDLS and CDR2 YYNGEE. This CDR3 reads CASSLPTSGSLNTGELFF. CDR3 DNA sequence: TGTGCCAGCAGCTTACCGACTAGCGGGAGCCTCAACACCGGGGAGCTGTTTTTT.

The chain combines TRBV5-4 with TRBJ2-5; TRBD1 aligns across 10 bases. The CDR3 loop spans 14 amino acids. The trim removed 4 bases at V and 5 bases at J, leaving 5 bases unmatched. Germline loops: CDR1 SGHNT, CDR2 YYREEE (reference sequence). CDR3 nucleotide sequence: TGTGCCAGCAGCCCGGGACAGGGGATGGAGACCCAGTACTTC. Translated: CASSPGQGMETQYF.

This clone has a single count. The genes are TRBV19 and TRBJ2-1, with 11 bases matching TRBD2. CDR1 LNHDA and CDR2 SQIVND come from the germline V gene (reference sequence). This CDR3 contains 17 residues. The V and J ends lost 1 base and 5 bases, in that order; junction bases with no gene match: 7. The CDR3 is CASSIGLAGIRDNEQFF. The CDR3 DNA reads TGTGCCAGTAGTATAGGACTAGCGGGAATTCGCGACAATGAGCAGTTCTTC.

The V call is TRBV4-1, the J call TRBJ2-7, with 9 bases identical to TRBD2. This CDR3 region has 14 residues. Per the germline V gene, CDR1 is MGHRA and CDR2 is YSYEKL. V gave up 4 bases and J gave up 6 bases; unmatched junction bases: 7. In DNA, the CDR3 is TGCGCCAGCAGCCGGCGGGAGGGCCTAGGCGAGCAGTACTTC. As protein: CASSRREGLGEQYF.

The V gene is TRBV9, the J gene TRBJ2-3, with a tentative D call TRBD1 (5 bases). The CDR3 is 16 residues long. The V and J ends lost 1 base and 0 bases respectively, with 12 bases between them. Germline V gives CDR1 SGDLS, CDR2 YYNGEE. The CDR3 nucleotides are TGTGCCAGCAGCGTACTTGCAGGGTCTAGCACAGATACGCAGTATTTT. Translating gives CASSVLAGSSTDTQYF.

The sample holds a few counts of this clone. The V call is TRBV6-4, the J call TRBJ2-1, with 7 nucleotides matching TRBD2. J was trimmed by 7 bases and V by 0 bases; bases with no gene match: 6. CDR1 and CDR2 (germline): MRHNA, SNTAGT. CDR3 size: 15 residues. The CDR3 nucleotides read TGTGCCAGCAGTGACTCGGAGGGAGGGCTAAATGAGCAGTTCTTC. This translates into CASSDSEGGLNEQFF.

Only a few counts were recorded for this clone. The V gene is TRBV5-6, the J gene TRBJ2-7; TRBD1 matches at 9 bases. Germline loops: CDR1 SGHDT, CDR2 YYEEEE. The V segment lost 3 bases and the J segment 6 bases; nucleotides outside the gene matches: 4. The CDR3 is made up of 13 amino acids. The CDR3 loop reads CASSWGTGSEQYF. In nucleotides, the CDR3 is TGTGCCAGCAGCTGGGGGACAGGGTCCGAGCAGTACTTC.

The chain carries TRBV9 and TRBJ2-1, with 9 bases identical to TRBD1. The V gene end was trimmed by 0 bases and the J gene end by 10 bases; junction bases not matched to a gene: 8. The CDR3 loop spans 15 amino acids. CDR1 is SGDLS, CDR2 YYNGEE, per germline. The DNA for the CDR3 is TGTGCCAGCAGCGTAGTTGGGACAGGGTCGGGAGAGCAGTTCTTC. This translates into CASSVVGTGSGEQFF.

The J gene is TRBJ1-2, the V gene TRBV13; D gene unclear. This CDR3 has 14 amino acids. V was shortened by 0 bases and J by 4 bases, with 9 bases between the two germline ends. CDR1 and CDR2 from the germline V gene are PRHDT and FYEKMQ (reference sequence). The chain's CDR3 is CASSLGGNIYGYTF. CDR3 nucleotides: TGTGCCAGCAGCTTAGGGGGGAACATCTATGGCTACACCTTC. The variable domain in full, completed from reference TRBV13 and TRBJ1-2, reads AAGVIQSPRHLIKEKRETATLKCYPIPRHDTVYWYQQGPGQDPQFLISFYEKMQSDKGSIPDRFSAQQFSDYHSELNMSSLELGDSALYFCASSLGGNIYGYTFGSGTRLTVV.